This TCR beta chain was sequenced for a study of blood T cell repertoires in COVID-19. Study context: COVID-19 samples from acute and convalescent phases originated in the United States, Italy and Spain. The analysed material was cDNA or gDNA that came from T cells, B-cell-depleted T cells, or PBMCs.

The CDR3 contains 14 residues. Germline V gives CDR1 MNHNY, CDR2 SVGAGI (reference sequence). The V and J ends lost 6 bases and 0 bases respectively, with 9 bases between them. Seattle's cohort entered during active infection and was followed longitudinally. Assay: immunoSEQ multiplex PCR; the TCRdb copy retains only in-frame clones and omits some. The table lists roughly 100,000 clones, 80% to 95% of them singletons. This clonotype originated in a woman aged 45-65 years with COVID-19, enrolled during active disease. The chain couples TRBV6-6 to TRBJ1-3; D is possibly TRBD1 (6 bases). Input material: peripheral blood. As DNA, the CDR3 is TGTGCCAGCAGACCCAGGGGCTCTGGAAACACCATATATTTT. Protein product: CASRPRGSGNTIYF.